The 21 T cell receptor beta chains below were found in one sample sequenced in a study of T cell repertoires in cytomegalovirus infection. TCRdb processed the reads anew with MiXCR; each CDR3 protein has one entry. The table lists roughly 77,000 distinct CDR3 sequences, over 3.5% of them singletons. Sequences were obtained from PBMCs. Receptors originate from a human donor in good health (CMV status not recorded). Some clones in this sample may be carry-over from other donors' samples.

This clonotype was seen repeatedly, ten times or more. The V and J genes are TRBV24-1 and TRBJ2-1; 9 nucleotides line up with TRBD2. Germline CDR1 and CDR2: KGHDR and SFDVKD. J gave up 9 bases and V 6 bases, and 5 bases lay outside the gene matches. This CDR3 has 13 amino acids. CDR3 DNA: TGTGCCACCAGTAAAGCGGGAGGCACTGAGCAGTTCTTC. It is translated as CATSKAGGTEQFF.

This clonotype was detected many times. The chain carries TRBV27 and TRBJ2-3, with D possibly being TRBD2 (5 bases). The CDR3 runs to 14 residues. Germline CDR1 is MNHEY and CDR2 is SMNVEV (reference sequence). The V end was cut by 7 bases, the J end by 0 bases, with 11 bases between. Here the CDR3 reads CASKYGGSTDTQYF. CDR3 sequence (DNA): TGTGCCAGCAAGTACGGAGGAAGCACAGATACGCAGTATTTT.

This clonotype was detected ten times or more. The chain uses TRBV7-2 and TRBJ2-7; D might be TRBD1 (6 bases). Germline values: CDR1 SGHTA, CDR2 FQGNSA. Trimming took off 7 bases at V and 3 bases at J, with 16 bases between the two ends. CDR3 length: 14 residues. The CDR3 protein is CASTPDRAYYEQYF. The CDR3 DNA reads TGTGCCAGCACCCCGGACAGAGCCTACTACGAGCAGTACTTC.

This clonotype was counted at least ten times. The rearrangement links TRBV7-8 to TRBJ1-1; no firm D call. Germline CDR1 and CDR2: SGHVS and FQNEAQ. Trimming cost V 2 bases and J 2 bases, with 9 bases left between them. The CDR3 consists of 14 residues. The CDR3 nucleotides are TGTGCCAGCAGCTTATACCCGGGAAACACTGAAGCTTTCTTT. This gives the protein CASSLYPGNTEAFF.

This clonotype was seen many times. This chain joins TRBV19 and TRBJ2-3; a weak D match, TRBD2 (5 bases). The germline gives CDR1 LNHDA, CDR2 SQIVND (reference sequence). This CDR3 region has 14 residues. V was shortened by 7 bases and J by 4 bases, with 15 bases between the two germline ends. CDR3 region: CASTGFGAPDTQYF. CDR3 DNA sequence: TGTGCCAGTACGGGATTCGGAGCACCAGATACGCAGTATTTT.

This clonotype was seen at least ten times. The chain employs TRBV7-8 and TRBJ2-1, with D hard to call. V was shortened by 4 bases and J by 0 bases, with 16 bases between the two germline ends. The germline V gene encodes CDR1 SGHVS and CDR2 FQNEAQ. The CDR3 sequence is 17 residues long. This chain's CDR3 is CASSSRPPQGSYNEQFF. In DNA form, the CDR3 reads TGTGCCAGCAGCTCACGTCCCCCTCAAGGCTCCTACAATGAGCAGTTCTTC.

In this sample, this clonotype turned up many times. The chain recombines TRBV7-8 with TRBJ2-1; D remains ambiguous. Per the germline V gene, CDR1 is SGHVS and CDR2 is FQNEAQ. Trimming shortened V by 5 bases and J by 0 bases, and 17 bases separated the two germline ends. The CDR3 runs to 17 residues. Written as DNA, the CDR3 is TGTGCCAGCAGCCCGGGCATGGGCGCCGGCTCCTACAATGAGCAGTTCTTC. Translating it yields CASSPGMGAGSYNEQFF.

This clonotype was recorded many times. The chain employs TRBV7-2 and TRBJ2-3; TRBD2 matches at 10 bases. Germline V CDR1 and CDR2: SGHTA, FQGNSA. CDR3 length: 15 residues. Trimming at V came to 6 bases and at J to 6 bases, leaving 9 bases not matched to a gene. This CDR3 is CASSSIAGGADTQYF. For the CDR3, the DNA is TGTGCCAGCAGTTCCATAGCGGGAGGAGCTGATACGCAGTATTTT.

This clonotype appeared many times. This chain joins TRBV7-6 and TRBJ1-1; tentatively, D is TRBD1 (5 bases). V was pared by 5 bases and J by 0 bases, with 7 bases between. CDR3 length: 13 residues. Per germline, CDR1 SGHVS and CDR2 FNYEAQ. The CDR3 DNA follows: TGTGCCAGCAGCATGACAGTGAACACTGAAGCTTTCTTT. This codes for CASSMTVNTEAFF.

The genes are TRBV6-2 or TRBV6-3 and TRBJ2-1, with a possible D match to TRBD2 (6 bases). Germline values: CDR1 MNHEY, CDR2 SVGEGT. This CDR3 is built from 11 residues. The V and J ends lost 2 bases and 15 bases respectively, with 11 bases between them. CDR3 coding DNA: TGTGCCAGCAGTTACGGAGGGTTGGGGTTCTTC. This encodes CASSYGGLGFF.

This clonotype was observed many times. The chain couples TRBV7-2 to TRBJ1-5; 9 bases map to TRBD1. Germline V lookup: CDR1 SGHTA, CDR2 FQGNSA. After removal of 5 bases from V and 4 bases from J, the junction contained 9 bases not matched to a gene. This CDR3 is built from 16 residues. The CDR3 nucleotides are TGTGCCAGCAGCCGATTCGACAGGGGGTCTAATCAGCCCCAGCATTTT. This codes for CASSRFDRGSNQPQHF. Full variable domain (rest looked up from reference TRBV7-2 and TRBJ1-5): GAGVSQSPSNKVTEKGKDVELRCDPISGHTALYWYRQSLGQGLEFLIYFQGNSAPDKSGLPSDRFSAERTGGSVSTLTIQRTQQEDSAVYLCASSRFDRGSNQPQHFGDGTRLSIL.

This clonotype was counted many times. The rearrangement uses TRBV28 and TRBJ2-3; 11 bases are a match to TRBD2. V gave up 3 bases and J gave up 1 base; unmatched junction bases: 3. Germline loops: CDR1 MDHEN, CDR2 SYDVKM. This CDR3 is built from 16 residues. The CDR3 nucleotides read TGTGCCAGCAGTTTTTTAGCGGGAGGGGGCACAGATACGCAGTATTTT. Protein: CASSFLAGGGTDTQYF.

This clonotype was observed many times. The chain recombines TRBV7-2 with TRBJ1-3, with a weak D call TRBD1 (6 bases). With 2 bases removed from V and 2 bases from J, the gap between germline ends came to 13 bases. Looked up from germline, CDR1 is SGHTA and CDR2 is FQGNSA. CDR3 length equals 16 residues. The CDR3 coding sequence is TGTGCCAGCAGCTTACATACAGGGTTAACTGGAAACACCATATATTTT. Its translation is CASSLHTGLTGNTIYF.

This clonotype was seen repeatedly, ten times or more. The chain has TRBV7-2 and TRBJ2-7; 9 nucleotides align to TRBD2. From germline, CDR1 is SGHTA and CDR2 FQGNSA. The CDR3 length is 16 residues. V trimming: 1 base; J trimming: 3 bases; junction bases outside the gene matches: 7. CDR3 coding DNA: TGTGCCAGCAGCTTAGATCTCGCTAGCGGGAACTACGAGCAGTACGTC. It specifies CASSLDLASGNYEQYV.

Regarding this clonotype: A much larger clone is a single base away; this may be a read error. The chain recombines TRBV7-9 with TRBJ2-1; 9 bases are a match to TRBD1. This CDR3 has 14 residues. From germline, CDR1 is SEHNR and CDR2 FQNEAQ (reference sequence). CDR3 in amino acids: CARSLRDRDNEQFF. The CDR3 region has the DNA TGTGCCAGAAGCTTAAGGGACAGGGATAATGAGCAGTTCTTC. Complete variable domain (other parts from reference TRBV7-9 and TRBJ2-1): DTGVSQNPRHKITKRGQNVTFRCDPISEHNRLYWYRQTLGQGPEFLTYFQNEAQLEKSRLLSDRFSAERPKGSFSTLEIQRTEQGDSAMYLCARSLRDRDNEQFFGPGTRLTVL.

This clonotype occurred many times. CDR3: CASSAGFGRGVPEAFF. CDR3 DNA: TGTGCCAGCAGTGCAGGGTTTGGCAGGGGAGTCCCTGAAGCTTTCTTT. The chain links TRBV6-1 to TRBJ1-1; possible D gene TRBD1, 6 bases. With 4 bases removed from V and 6 bases from J, the gap between germline ends came to 21 bases. The CDR3 is 16 residues long. The germline gives CDR1 MNHNS, CDR2 SASEGT.

This clonotype has a count of ten or more. V gene TRBV10-3 combines with J gene TRBJ1-4; D perhaps matches TRBD1 (5 bases). Germline CDR1 is ENHRY and CDR2 is SYGVKD. The CDR3 has 13 residues. The V end lost 6 bases, the J end lost 7 bases, and 12 bases lay between the germline ends. The DNA for the CDR3 is TGTGCCATCAGAACGGGGCCGAGTGAAAAACTGTTTTTT. Its protein is CAIRTGPSEKLFF.

This clonotype has a count of ten or more. The V gene is TRBV7-2, the J gene TRBJ1-5; the D gene is possibly TRBD1 (6 bases). Germline V gene data show CDR1 as SGHTA and CDR2 as FQGNSA. The CDR3 totals 15 residues. Trimming pared 1 base from V and 1 base from J, leaving 8 bases between. The CDR3 sequence: CASSLEGVSNQPQHF. Here the CDR3 DNA reads TGTGCCAGCAGCTTAGAGGGGGTAAGCAATCAGCCCCAGCATTTT.

This clonotype was detected ten times or more. V and J are TRBV6-1 and TRBJ2-3; possible D gene TRBD2, 7 bases. CDR1 MNHNS and CDR2 SASEGT come from the germline V gene. The CDR3 has 15 residues. V lost 8 bases, J lost 3 bases, and 18 bases lay in between. DNA for the CDR3: TGTGCCAGCGGGGAGGGGGGGTTTAGGACAGATACGCAGTATTTT. Translation gives CASGEGGFRTDTQYF.

At least ten counts were recorded for this clonotype. This chain joins TRBV7-2 and TRBJ1-5; no clear D. V shed 5 bases and J shed 5 bases, with 19 bases lying between them. Germline CDR1 is SGHTA and CDR2 is FQGNSA. CDR3 length: 16 amino acids. The CDR3 coding sequence is TGTGCCAGCAGCACCCGACACGGGTCTTGGGATCAGCCCCAGCATTTT. This codes for CASSTRHGSWDQPQHF.

This clonotype was seen ten or more times. The V and J genes are TRBV7-8 and TRBJ2-6, with TRBD1 matching over 7 bases. V lost 1 base to trimming and J lost 4 bases; unmatched junction nucleotides: 4. This CDR3 region has 16 residues. Germline CDR1 reads SGHVS; CDR2 reads FQNEAQ. The CDR3 bases are TGTGCCAGCAGCTTAGAGACAGGGTACGGGGCCAACGTCCTGACTTTC. As protein: CASSLETGYGANVLTF.